One sample yielded the 18 T cell receptor beta chains listed below, sequenced in a study of neurological immune-mediated disorders. TCRdb re-analysed the 5' RACE reads in MiXCR, keeping a single row per CDR3 protein. The sample records about 55,000 distinct CDR3 sequences, around 3.6% being singletons. Sequencing input: PBMCs. The receptors derive from a man aged 30 to 45 with multiple sclerosis.

This clonotype was found many times. The chain uses TRBV29-1 and TRBJ2-1, with a tentative D call TRBD1 (6 bases). Germline-derived CDR1 and CDR2 are SQVTM and ANQGSEA. V was shortened by 7 bases and J by 4 bases, with 20 bases between the two germline ends. There are 15 residues in the CDR3. The CDR3 reads CSAIKPGQAYNEQFF. Written as DNA, the CDR3 is TGCAGCGCCATAAAGCCGGGACAAGCTTACAATGAGCAGTTCTTC.

This clonotype was found many times. V gene TRBV6-5 combines with J gene TRBJ2-2; 7 bases are a match to TRBD1. V shed 6 bases, J shed 7 bases, and the junction held 8 bases outside the gene matches. The CDR3 covers 14 residues. Germline assignment: CDR1 MNHEY and CDR2 SVGAGI. For the CDR3, the DNA is TGTGCCAGCAGACGACAGGGCGAGGGCGGGGAGCTGTTTTTT. Translating it yields CASRRQGEGGELFF.

This clonotype has a count of ten or more. The rearrangement links TRBV9 to TRBJ2-1; the match to TRBD1 covers 9 bases. The CDR3 covers 16 residues. The germline V gene has CDR1 SGDLS and CDR2 YYNGEE. Losses at the gene ends were 0 bases for V and 3 bases for J; bases not matched to a gene: 4. CDR3 in amino acids: CASSVETGGDYNEQFF. As DNA, the CDR3 is TGTGCCAGCAGCGTAGAGACAGGGGGAGACTACAATGAGCAGTTCTTC.

The chain employs TRBV14 and TRBJ1-2; 11 nucleotides agree with TRBD1. The germline CDR1 and CDR2 sequences are SGHDN and FVKESK. The CDR3 is 12 amino acids. Trimming at V came to 5 bases and at J to 7 bases, leaving 0 bases not matched to a gene. The CDR3 sequence: CASSGQGAGYTF. In DNA, the CDR3 is TGTGCCAGCAGCGGACAGGGGGCTGGCTACACCTTC.

At least ten counts were recorded for this clonotype. The chain's CDR3 is CASSEARGGAGPQHF. The CDR3 region has the DNA TGTGCCAGCAGTGAAGCGCGTGGCGGCGCAGGGCCCCAGCATTTT. The chain has TRBV2 and TRBJ1-5, with unresolved D. V shed 0 bases and J shed 9 bases, with 15 bases lying between them. Germline V gene sequence: CDR1 SNHLY, CDR2 FYNNEI. The CDR3 totals 15 residues. The full variable domain, rest sourced from reference TRBV2 and TRBJ1-5, is EPEVTQTPSHQVTQMGQEVILRCVPISNHLYFYWYRQILGQKVEFLVSFYNNEISEKSEIFDDQFSVERPDGSNFTLKIRSTKLEDSAMYFCASSEARGGAGPQHFGDGTRLSIL.

At least ten counts were recorded for this clonotype. V and J are TRBV7-2 and TRBJ2-3; D remains ambiguous. The CDR3 loop spans 13 amino acids. Trimming removed 3 bases at V and 3 bases at J, with 7 bases between. CDR1 and CDR2 from the germline V gene are SGHTA and FQGNSA. The CDR3 nucleotides read TGTGCCAGCAGCTTGGACCGTACAGATACGCAGTATTTT. This gives the protein CASSLDRTDTQYF.

This clonotype was seen repeatedly, ten times or more. The rearrangement uses TRBV11-2 and TRBJ1-1; D is uncertain. V dropped 1 base and J dropped 7 bases, with 4 bases sitting between them. CDR3 length: 11 amino acids. Germline CDR1 and CDR2: SGHAT and FQNNGV. The CDR3, as DNA: TGTGCCAGCAGCTTAGCGGTTGAAGCTTTCTTT. Translating gives CASSLAVEAFF. Variable domain in full (rest from reference TRBV11-2 and TRBJ1-1): EAGVAQSPRYKIIEKRQSVAFWCNPISGHATLYWYQQILGQGPKLLIQFQNNGVVDDSQLPKDRFSAERLKGVDSTLKIQPAKLEDSAVYLCASSLAVEAFFGQGTRLTVV.

This clonotype was counted between two and nine times. The rearrangement joins TRBV18 to TRBJ2-2, with 8 positions matching TRBD1. CDR1 KGHSH and CDR2 LQKENI come from the germline V gene. The CDR3 totals 18 residues. J lost 1 base, V lost 1 base, and 8 bases had no gene match. CDR3 residues: CASSPRRSGTGNTGELFF. CDR3 coding DNA: TGTGCCAGCTCACCACGGAGATCCGGGACAGGGAACACCGGGGAGCTGTTTTTT.

Details on this clonotype: Just one base apart from a much larger clone, this may be a read error. The gene calls are TRBV28 and TRBJ2-7; no clear D gene. The ends were cut back, 3 bases at V and 7 bases at J, with 10 bases in the middle. Germline V gene lookup returns CDR1 MDHEN and CDR2 SYDVKM. This CDR3 is built from 12 residues. The CDR3: CASSFSRNEQYF. Here the CDR3 DNA reads TGTGCCAGCAGTTTTAGCCGAAATGAGCAGTACTTC. The entire variable domain, with the rest obtained from reference TRBV28 and TRBJ2-7, is as follows: DVKVTQSSRYLVKRTGEKVFLECVQDMDHENMFWYRQDPGLGLRLIYFSYDVKMKEKGDIPEGYSVSREKKERFSLILESASTNQTSMYLCASSFSRNEQYFGPGTRLTVT.

This clonotype was seen ten or more times. V is TRBV20-1 and J is TRBJ2-3; 8 nucleotides align to TRBD2. The CDR3 runs to 15 residues. J gave up 6 bases and V 3 bases, and 11 bases lay outside the gene matches. From germline, CDR1 is DFQATT and CDR2 SNEGSKA (reference sequence). CDR3 sequence (DNA): TGCAGTGCTAGGGATCCCGGGGGGGCACTTGATACGCAGTATTTT. As protein: CSARDPGGALDTQYF.

This clonotype has a count of ten or more. The CDR3 DNA is TGCAGTGCTCCGAAGACCCTCGAGGAGGGAGAGACCCAGTACTTC. This codes for CSAPKTLEEGETQYF. The chain uses TRBV20-1 and TRBJ2-5, with TRBD2 as a possible D gene (6 bases). This CDR3 region has 15 residues. Trimming took off 5 bases at V and 4 bases at J, with 20 bases between the two ends. Germline values: CDR1 DFQATT, CDR2 SNEGSKA (reference sequence).

As concerns this clonotype: At one of its ends the junction is not consistent with the germline gene, which may arise from a read error. The chain has TRBV3-1 and TRBJ1-6, with D tentatively TRBD1 (5 bases). Looked up from germline, CDR1 is LGHDT and CDR2 is YNNKEL (reference sequence). This CDR3 region has 16 residues. In nucleotides, the CDR3 is TGTGCCAGCAGCCCGGTGGGGCATATGACCGGGTCACCCCTCAACTTT. This encodes CASSPVGHMTGSPLNF.

The sample holds many counts of this clonotype. This chain joins TRBV9 and TRBJ2-7, with 7 bases identical to TRBD1. CDR3 size: 14 residues. The germline V gene encodes CDR1 SGDLS and CDR2 YYNGEE. Unmatched junction bases numbered 5, after V lost 2 bases and J lost 3 bases. The CDR3 nucleotides are TGTGCCAGCAGCGTCGGCCAGGGGGACTACGAGCAGTACTTC. Translation: CASSVGQGDYEQYF.

This clonotype came up many times. The V gene is TRBV7-3, the J gene TRBJ2-3, with 11 bases identical to TRBD2. Germline loops: CDR1 SGHTA, CDR2 FQGTGA. The CDR3 is 14 residues long. Losses at the gene ends were 5 bases for V and 4 bases for J; bases not matched to a gene: 2. The chain's CDR3 is CASSPGLAADTQYF. CDR3 bases: TGTGCCAGCAGCCCGGGACTAGCGGCAGATACGCAGTATTTT.

The J gene is TRBJ2-7, the V gene TRBV18; the D gene is possibly TRBD2 (6 bases). The V end lost 3 bases, the J end lost 2 bases, and 14 bases lay between the germline ends. Germline assignment: CDR1 KGHSH and CDR2 LQKENI. This CDR3 contains 15 residues. DNA for the CDR3: TGTGCCAGCTCACCTTCAGCGGGTCTCACCTACGAGCAGTACTTC. This translates into CASSPSAGLTYEQYF.

At least ten counts were recorded for this clonotype. This chain links TRBV29-1 with TRBJ1-1; D is uncertain. Between the trimmed V and J ends, which lost 8 bases and 4 bases, there was a span of 17 bases. The CDR3 extends over 13 amino acids. Germline values: CDR1 SQVTM, CDR2 ANQGSEA. DNA of the CDR3: TGCAGCACCACCGAGGGTTCGGTCACTGAAGCTTTCTTT. Encoded protein: CSTTEGSVTEAFF.

This clonotype was recorded a few times. The chain couples TRBV15 to TRBJ1-4; D gene unclear. The CDR3 totals 13 residues. CDR1 and CDR2 from the germline V gene are LNHNV and YYDKDF (reference sequence). Deletions cut 1 base from V and 6 bases from J, with 6 bases between. CDR3 in DNA: TGTGCCACCAGCAGAGGACTGGATGAAAAACTGTTTTTT. This sequence encodes CATSRGLDEKLFF.

This clonotype was found a few times. The junction differs from germline at one of its ends, possibly a read error. The chain combines TRBV4-1 with TRBJ2-3; 9 bases fit TRBD2. Germline CDR1 is MGHRA and CDR2 is YSYEKL. This CDR3 is 20 amino acids long. The CDR3 loop reads CASSQKPTGGAGGPPDAQYF. The DNA of the CDR3 is TGCGCCAGCAGCCAAAAGCCGACCGGTGGAGCGGGAGGCCCCCCAGATGCGCAGTATTTT.